The next 22 T cell receptor beta chains were all read from a single sample in a study of cytomegalovirus exposure and HLA in healthy donors. 60 Vbeta and 13 Jbeta primers were used in PCR. The repertoire was sequenced with immunoSEQ multiplex PCR; TCRdb's copy has only in-frame clones and lacks some. The data contain around 110,000 clones, 79% of them singletons. The sequencing input was PBMCs. Source of these receptors: a man younger than 45 in good health and CMV-seropositive.

The DNA for the CDR3 is TGTGCCAGCAGCTTCGCCGGTGGGCAAACCTACGAGCAGTACTTC. Encoded protein: CASSFAGGQTYEQYF. The chain combines TRBV7-9 with TRBJ2-7; D is ambiguous. The CDR3 spans 15 residues. Germline assignment: CDR1 SEHNR and CDR2 FQNEAQ (reference sequence). Trimming cost V 3 bases and J 2 bases, with 14 bases left between them. Using reference TRBV7-9 and TRBJ2-7 for the parts outside the CDR3, the full variable domain is DTGVSQNPRHKITKRGQNVTFRCDPISEHNRLYWYRQTLGQGPEFLTYFQNEAQLEKSRLLSDRFSAERPKGSFSTLEIQRTEQGDSAMYLCASSFAGGQTYEQYFGPGTRLTVT.

The rearrangement uses TRBV6-5 and TRBJ2-7; D is perhaps TRBD2 (5 bases). Trimming took off 7 bases at V and 6 bases at J, with 16 bases between the two ends. This CDR3 has 13 residues. Germline assignment: CDR1 MNHEY and CDR2 SVGAGI. In DNA, the CDR3 is TGTGCCAGCACCCCACGGGTGCGGGCCGAGCAGTACTTC. As protein: CASTPRVRAEQYF.

The rearrangement joins TRBV30 to TRBJ2-7; D ambiguous. V lost 7 bases and J 6 bases, leaving 13 bases between the germline ends. CDR1 and CDR2 (germline): GTSNPN, SVGIG (reference sequence). This CDR3 is built from 11 residues. CDR3 DNA: TGTGCCTCCAAAACCGGGTCCGAGCAGTACTTC. Amino acids: CASKTGSEQYF.

J is TRBJ1-5 and V is TRBV4-3, with D possibly TRBD1 on 5 matching bases. The V end lost 0 bases, the J end lost 6 bases, and 9 bases lay between the germline ends. This CDR3 is 14 amino acids long. Germline CDR1 is LGHNA and CDR2 is YSLEER. The CDR3 loop is CASSQDIGGQPQHF. CDR3 coding DNA: TGCGCCAGCAGCCAAGACATCGGGGGTCAGCCCCAGCATTTT.

Notes on this clone: At one end, the junction sequence differs from germline, possibly due to a read error. The rearrangement uses TRBV27 and TRBJ2-4; 9 bases line up with TRBD2. Germline V CDR1 and CDR2: MNHEY, SMNVEV (reference sequence). The CDR3 runs 17 residues. This chain's CDR3 is CASSRYSGSVSGNSQYF. CDR3 nucleotide sequence: TGTGCCAGCAGTAGATATAGCGGGAGTGTGAGTGGAAACAGTCAGTACTTC.

The chain combines TRBV7-2 with TRBJ2-1; D remains ambiguous. Germline CDR1 SGHTA, CDR2 FQGNSA. V was cut by 4 bases and J by 4 bases, with 17 bases left in between. The CDR3 consists of 16 residues. CDR3 DNA sequence: TGTGCCAGCAGCTCCCAACACCAGACGGGTTACAATGAGCAGTTCTTC. Translated: CASSSQHQTGYNEQFF. The full variable domain, with the rest looked up from reference TRBV7-2 and TRBJ2-1, is GAGVSQSPSNKVTEKGKDVELRCDPISGHTALYWYRQSLGQGLEFLIYFQGNSAPDKSGLPSDRFSAERTGGSVSTLTIQRTQQEDSAVYLCASSSQHQTGYNEQFFGPGTRLTVL.

The J gene is TRBJ2-5, the V gene TRBV5-4, with 14 bases aligning to TRBD2. J was trimmed by 3 bases and V by 3 bases; bases with no gene match: 4. Looked up from germline, CDR1 is SGHNT and CDR2 is YYREEE (reference sequence). This CDR3 region has 16 residues. This CDR3 is CASSSRLAGGKETQYF. In DNA, the CDR3 is TGTGCCAGCAGCTCCCGACTAGCGGGAGGGAAAGAGACCCAGTACTTC.

This sequence joins TRBV5-1 and TRBJ2-5; 7 bases map to TRBD1. V was pared by 4 bases and J by 2 bases, with 11 bases of the junction left unmatched. CDR3 length: 16 amino acids. Germline loops: CDR1 SGHRS, CDR2 YFSETQ. This chain's CDR3 is CASSILQGRWQETQYF. CDR3 DNA sequence: TGCGCCAGCAGCATACTACAGGGGAGATGGCAAGAGACCCAGTACTTC.

This clone came up once. V gene TRBV6-1 combines with J gene TRBJ2-1; no definite D call. The CDR3 is made up of 14 amino acids. The ends were cut back, 10 bases at V and 0 bases at J, with 13 bases in the middle. CDR1 and CDR2 from the germline V gene are MNHNS and SASEGT. The CDR3, as DNA: TGTGCCACATTTGAACTGAGCTCCTACAATGAGCAGTTCTTC. It encodes CATFELSSYNEQFF.

The chain is built from TRBV11-3 and TRBJ2-1, with TRBD2 matching over 11 bases. Germline V gene sequence: CDR1 SGHNT, CDR2 YENEEA. This CDR3 spans 15 amino acids. The trim removed 5 bases at V and 4 bases at J, leaving 4 bases unmatched. The CDR3 sequence is CASSRLAGQYNEQFF. CDR3 nucleotides: TGTGCCAGCAGCCGACTAGCGGGGCAGTACAATGAGCAGTTCTTC.

This chain links TRBV19 with TRBJ2-7; possibly TRBD2 for D (6 bases). The length of the CDR3 is 14 residues. V was trimmed by 5 bases and J by 5 bases, leaving 16 bases between them. Germline V gene lookup returns CDR1 LNHDA and CDR2 SQIVND (reference sequence). This chain's CDR3 is CASSLQTSIHEQYF. The CDR3 bases are TGTGCCAGTAGTCTACAGACTAGTATCCACGAGCAGTACTTC.

Only a few counts were recorded for this clone. The chain employs TRBV29-1 and TRBJ2-3, with D perhaps matching TRBD2 (7 bases). V was cut by 4 bases and J by 5 bases, with 16 bases left in between. Germline V gene lookup returns CDR1 SQVTM and CDR2 ANQGSEA. The CDR3 totals 14 residues. DNA for the CDR3: TGCAGCGTTGTGAGGAGGGGGGGCCGAGATACGCAGTATTTT. Protein: CSVVRRGGRDTQYF.

This clone was detected only once. J is TRBJ2-2 and V is TRBV27; D call uncertain. Looked up from germline, CDR1 is MNHEY and CDR2 is SMNVEV (reference sequence). CDR3 length: 15 amino acids. V was trimmed by 1 base and J by 0 bases, leaving 6 bases between them. The CDR3 bases are TGTGCCAGCAGTTTATACGGTCCGAACACCGGGGAGCTGTTTTTT. Translated, it gives CASSLYGPNTGELFF.

The chain joins TRBV5-6 to TRBJ2-1; 9 bases are shared with TRBD1. The CDR3 spans 16 residues. Germline CDR1 reads SGHDT; CDR2 reads YYEEEE. With V trimmed by 2 bases and J by 3 bases, 6 bases remained unmatched. CDR3 sequence: CASSFGTGGSYNEQFF. The CDR3 region has the DNA TGTGCCAGCAGCTTTGGTACAGGGGGCAGCTACAATGAGCAGTTCTTC.

The chain carries TRBV11-3 and TRBJ2-1, with TRBD2 matching over 12 bases. Trimming took 5 bases from V and 15 from J; bases not matched to a gene: 17. Per the germline V gene, CDR1 is SGHNT and CDR2 is YENEEA. The CDR3 runs 16 residues. CDR3 nucleotide sequence: TGTGCCAGCAGCCCGGGACAGATTACTAGCGGGAGGAGTCCGTTCTTC. Translation gives CASSPGQITSGRSPFF.

The rearrangement uses TRBV7-8 and TRBJ1-1, with 9 bases aligning to TRBD1. CDR3 length: 17 residues. V was clipped by 3 bases and J by 1 base; unmatched bases: 9. In germline, CDR1 is SGHVS, CDR2 FQNEAQ. CDR3: CASSFGTGRAPNTEAFF. The CDR3 bases are TGTGCCAGCAGCTTCGGGACAGGGAGGGCGCCGAACACTGAAGCTTTCTTT. The variable domain in full, completed from reference TRBV7-8 and TRBJ1-1, reads GAGVSQSPRYKVAKRGQDVALRCDPISGHVSLFWYQQALGQGPEFLTYFQNEAQLDKSGLPSDRFFAERPEGSVSTLKIQRTQQEDSAVYLCASSFGTGRAPNTEAFFGQGTRLTVV.

V usage is TRBV4-2 and J usage is TRBJ2-2; 7 bases map to TRBD1. This CDR3 contains 15 residues. Germline CDR1 LGHNA, CDR2 YNFKEQ. Trimming took 5 bases from V and 5 from J; bases not matched to a gene: 8. The CDR3 loop reads CASSSDRVGTGELFF. For the CDR3, the DNA is TGTGCCAGCAGCTCAGACAGGGTGGGTACCGGGGAGCTGTTTTTT.

The chain has TRBV5-1 and TRBJ2-2, with TRBD2 as a possible D gene (5 bases). Germline CDR1 and CDR2: SGHRS and YFSETQ. Trimming took 6 bases from V and 6 from J, leaving 18 bases between them. CDR3 size: 15 residues. For the CDR3, the DNA is TGCGCCAGCACCATTCTCTTCGGGGTCGCCGGGGAGCTGTTTTTT. Protein sequence: CASTILFGVAGELFF.

The V and J genes are TRBV11-2 and TRBJ2-5, with 7 bases identical to TRBD1. CDR3 size: 16 residues. V trimming: 5 bases; J trimming: 2 bases; junction bases outside the gene matches: 11. The germline gives CDR1 SGHAT, CDR2 FQNNGV. DNA of the CDR3: TGTGCCAGCAGCCTAAACAGGGGAGTAGGACAAGAGACCCAGTACTTC. Amino acids: CASSLNRGVGQETQYF.

The gene calls are TRBV19 and TRBJ2-5; 7 nucleotides line up with TRBD2. The CDR3 covers 11 residues. Trimming removed 9 bases from V and 6 bases from J; junction bases left unmatched: 4. Germline loops: CDR1 LNHDA, CDR2 SQIVND (reference sequence). The DNA for the CDR3 is TGTGCCAGCGGGGGGTCAAAGACCCAGTACTTC. This encodes CASGGSKTQYF.

The chain carries TRBV5-1 and TRBJ1-1; 9 bases agree with TRBD1. This CDR3 comprises 13 residues. Germline assignment: CDR1 SGHRS and CDR2 YFSETQ. The V gene end was trimmed by 3 bases and the J gene end by 11 bases; junction bases not matched to a gene: 8. The CDR3 loop is CASSSGTGSSAFF. The CDR3 DNA reads TGCGCCAGCAGCTCAGGGACAGGGTCGTCGGCTTTCTTT.

The chain carries TRBV9 and TRBJ2-5, with 8 bases aligning to TRBD2. The length of the CDR3 is 15 residues. V was pared by 0 bases and J by 5 bases, with 6 bases of the junction left unmatched. Germline values: CDR1 SGDLS, CDR2 YYNGEE. The CDR3, as DNA: TGTGCCAGCAGCGTAGTCGGGGGGGCCGGGGAGACCCAGTACTTC. Translated: CASSVVGGAGETQYF.